The source of this T cell receptor (beta chain) is a study of vaccination effects on CD4 cells after COVID-19 (dated by TCRdb to between 2022 and 2023). Regarding the study in general: Each participant got two doses of an mRNA SARS-CoV-2 vaccine, either BNT162b2 or mRNA-1273. In both COVID-19 convalescent patients and infection-naive vaccine recipients, the study compared SARS-CoV-2 spike-specific CD4+ TCR repertoires from before mRNA vaccination with those from after it. In the study, cultures from other donors were sequenced using the Oncomine TCR Beta short-read assay on an Illumina iSeq 100. The full study included some eleven COVID-19 convalescent patients and several SARS-CoV-2-naive healthy vaccine recipients.

On this clone: Its recognized antigen is unknown. No base-level quality is on record; no much larger clone is a single base apart.

In the ViraFEST assay, PBMC were stimulated with viral peptide pools, and TCR sequencing was then used to find antigen-specific CD4+ T cell clonotypes based on their expansion. After more than nine days of culture, CD4+ T cells were isolated with the EasySep CD4+ T cell isolation kit. The absence of prior SARS-CoV-2 infection in healthy vaccine recipients was confirmed by negative nucleocapsid antibodies before and after vaccination. Each well held two million PBMC cultured in IMDM containing roughly 5% human AB serum, approximately 10 IU/ml IL-2 and gentamicin, along with about 10 ug/ml peptides. On days 3 and 7, half of the culture medium was replaced with fresh IL-2-containing medium. Each peptide stimulation condition was cultured in triplicate wells unless otherwise noted. PBMC were separated from whole blood using Ficoll-Paque Plus gradient centrifugation and were then either cryopreserved at -140C or used fresh. Overlapping peptide pools spanned the spike proteins of SARS-CoV-2 and the common cold coronaviruses HCoV-NL63, HCoV-OC43 and HCoV-229E. Genomic DNA was extracted from cultured CD4+ T cells with the QIAamp micro DNA kit.

To prepare the library, the immunoSEQ multiplex PCR assay was applied. DNA from the cultured, isolated CD4+ T cells was subjected to TCR beta CDR3 sequencing. The original pipeline was this. Non-productive TCR sequences were removed and reads were trimmed to the CDR3 region, keeping CDR3s of at least 7 amino acids. The MANAFEST web app was used to identify antigen-specific clonotypes by comparing expansion in peptide wells with expansion in reference cultures. Positive clones required FDR<0.05 expansion versus reference and all other wells, odds ratio above 5, and frequency above 0.1% in two replicate wells. A clonotype was defined as cross-reactive if the clonotype was significantly expanded both in SARS-CoV-2 spike wells and in at least one common cold coronavirus spike condition. CDR3 similarity was assessed by Levenshtein distance using the stringdist R package, and unrooted trees were constructed with ape in R 3.6.1. As stored in TCRdb, this immuneACCESS dataset retains in-frame rearrangements with V and J assigned. A fraction of the clones does not appear; measured against another copy, unresolved V genes explain less than half of the discrepancy, and the remainder lacks a known reason. The V and J calls and the clone size are those of that table, but D and trimming were determined from the DNA. Counted in this sample were 25,000 or so clones; about 72% of them appeared once. The ten most abundant clones make up under 15% of the sample.

V sheds 3 bases and J sheds 3 bases, leaving 16 bases between their ends. CDR1 DFQATT and CDR2 SNEGSKA are derived from the germline V gene (reference sequence). Its CDR3 holds 15 amino acids, cysteine through phenylalanine. The CDR3 DNA has 45 bases and is translated from base 1. The paper as a whole reports these results and caveats: Only a small number of convalescent patients were included, and no early post-infection timepoints were available, which limited the study. In healthy vaccine recipients, vaccine-induced clones were almost all SARS-CoV-2 mono-reactive, with only 1 of 255 being cross-reactive with common cold coronaviruses. Both infection-induced and vaccine-induced clones contracted markedly at late post-vaccination timepoints, which is consistent with waning T cell responses.

The sequence was collected from a human donor who received a COVID-19 vaccine. This specimen was CD4+ T cells from PBMCs cultured with HCoV-OC43 spike peptides, taken before COVID-19 vaccination. The cell subset or site label, as the study defines it: HCoV-OC43 spike overlapping peptide pool stimulation. The chain is assembled from TRBV20-1 and TRBJ2-3; the D segment is perhaps TRBD1 or TRBD2, each sharing 5 matched bases. CDR3 region: CSASGTRGRTDTQYF. The DNA sequence reads TGCAGTGCTAGTGGCACTAGGGGTAGGACAGATACGCAGTATTTT.